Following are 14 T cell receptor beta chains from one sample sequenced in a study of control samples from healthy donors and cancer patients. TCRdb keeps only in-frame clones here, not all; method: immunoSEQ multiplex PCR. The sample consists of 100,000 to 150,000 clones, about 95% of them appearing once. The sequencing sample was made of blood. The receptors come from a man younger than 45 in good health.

CDR3 amino acids: CASSFTWQSYEQYF. CDR3 DNA sequence: TGTGCCAGCTCATTCACATGGCAGTCCTACGAGCAGTACTTC. V is TRBV18 and J is TRBJ2-7; unclear D gene. V lost 5 bases and J lost 1, with 12 bases in between. Germline V gene sequence: CDR1 KGHSH, CDR2 LQKENI. This CDR3 is built from 14 residues. Together with reference TRBV18 and TRBJ2-7, the CDR3 gives the full variable domain: NAGVMQNPRHLVRRRGQEARLRCSPMKGHSHVYWYRQLPEEGLKFMVYLQKENIIDESGMPKERFSAEFPKEGPSILRIQQVVRGDSAAYFCASSFTWQSYEQYFGPGTRLTVT.

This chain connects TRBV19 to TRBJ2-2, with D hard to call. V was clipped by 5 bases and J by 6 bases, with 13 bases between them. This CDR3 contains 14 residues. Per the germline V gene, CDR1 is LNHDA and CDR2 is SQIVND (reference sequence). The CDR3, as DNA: TGTGCCAGTAGTTGGACCACGTCGGCCGGGGAGCTGTTTTTT. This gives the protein CASSWTTSAGELFF.

For the CDR3, the DNA is TGTGCCAGCAGCGAGGGGACAGCGGCCTACGAGCAGTACTTC. Protein: CASSEGTAAYEQYF. This chain connects TRBV2 to TRBJ2-7, with 7 bases aligning to TRBD1. From germline, CDR1 is SNHLY and CDR2 FYNNEI. V gave up 6 bases and J gave up 2 bases; unmatched junction bases: 7. This CDR3 region has 14 residues.

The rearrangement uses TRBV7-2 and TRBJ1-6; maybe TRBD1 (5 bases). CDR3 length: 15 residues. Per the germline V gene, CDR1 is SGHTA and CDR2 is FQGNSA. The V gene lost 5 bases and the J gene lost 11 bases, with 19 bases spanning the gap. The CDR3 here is CASSPRREGLAPLHF. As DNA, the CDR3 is TGTGCCAGCAGCCCTCGGAGGGAGGGGTTAGCACCCCTCCACTTT.

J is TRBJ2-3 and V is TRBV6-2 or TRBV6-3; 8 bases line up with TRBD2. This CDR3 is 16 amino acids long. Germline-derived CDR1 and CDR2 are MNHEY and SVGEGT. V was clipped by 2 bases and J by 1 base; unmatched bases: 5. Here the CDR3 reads CASSYPSGGGTDTQYF. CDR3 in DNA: TGTGCCAGCAGTTACCCGAGCGGGGGAGGCACAGATACGCAGTATTTT.

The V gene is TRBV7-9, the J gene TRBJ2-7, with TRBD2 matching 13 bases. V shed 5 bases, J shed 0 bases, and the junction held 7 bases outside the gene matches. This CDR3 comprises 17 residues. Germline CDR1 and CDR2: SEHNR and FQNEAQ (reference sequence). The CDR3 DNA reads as TGTGCCAGCAGCCCGACTAGCGGGGGGCCGAGCTCCTACGAGCAGTACTTC. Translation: CASSPTSGGPSSYEQYF.

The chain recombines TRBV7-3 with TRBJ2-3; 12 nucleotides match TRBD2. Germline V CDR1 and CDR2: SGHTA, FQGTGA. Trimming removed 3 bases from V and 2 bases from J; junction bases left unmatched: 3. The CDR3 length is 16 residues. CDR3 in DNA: TGTGCCAGCAGCTTCGGACTAGCGGGGAACACAGATACGCAGTATTTT. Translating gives CASSFGLAGNTDTQYF.

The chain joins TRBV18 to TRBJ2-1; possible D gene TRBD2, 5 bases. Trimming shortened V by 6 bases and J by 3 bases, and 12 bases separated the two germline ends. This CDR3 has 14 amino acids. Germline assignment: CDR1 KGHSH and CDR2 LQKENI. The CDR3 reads CASSPRASYNEQFF. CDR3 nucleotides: TGTGCCAGCTCCCCGAGGGCAAGCTACAATGAGCAGTTCTTC.

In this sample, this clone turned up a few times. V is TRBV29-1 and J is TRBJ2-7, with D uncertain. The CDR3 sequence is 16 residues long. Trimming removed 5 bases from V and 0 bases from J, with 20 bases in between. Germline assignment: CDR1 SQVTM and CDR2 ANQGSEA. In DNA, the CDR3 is TGCAGCGTTATATCCCTCGGCGTGAGAAGCTCCTACGAGCAGTACTTC. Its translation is CSVISLGVRSSYEQYF.

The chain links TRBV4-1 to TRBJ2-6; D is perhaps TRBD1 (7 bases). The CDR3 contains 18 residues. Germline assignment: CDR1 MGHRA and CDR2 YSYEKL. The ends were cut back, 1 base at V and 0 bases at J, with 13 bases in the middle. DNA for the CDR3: TGCGCCAGCAGCCAAGCAGGGGGGATGAGCTCTGGGGCCAACGTCCTGACTTTC. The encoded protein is CASSQAGGMSSGANVLTF.

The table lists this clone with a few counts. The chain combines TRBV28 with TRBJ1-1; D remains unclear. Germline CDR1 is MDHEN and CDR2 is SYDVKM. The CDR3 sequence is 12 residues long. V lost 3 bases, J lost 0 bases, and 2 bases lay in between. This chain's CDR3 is CASSFLNTEAFF. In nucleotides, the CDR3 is TGTGCCAGCAGTTTTCTGAACACTGAAGCTTTCTTT.

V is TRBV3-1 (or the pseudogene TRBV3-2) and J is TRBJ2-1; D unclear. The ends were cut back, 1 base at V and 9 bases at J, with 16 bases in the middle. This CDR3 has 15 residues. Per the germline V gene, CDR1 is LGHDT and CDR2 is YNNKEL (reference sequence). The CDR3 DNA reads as TGTGCCAGCAGCCAAGGTTGGACCTCGTCGGGTGAGCAGTTCTTC. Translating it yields CASSQGWTSSGEQFF.

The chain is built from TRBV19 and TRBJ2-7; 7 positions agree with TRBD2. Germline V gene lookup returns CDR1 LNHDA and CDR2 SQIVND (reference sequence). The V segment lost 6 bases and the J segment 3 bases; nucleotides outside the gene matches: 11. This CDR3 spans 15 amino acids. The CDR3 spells CASRLPGLTDYEQYF. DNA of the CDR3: TGTGCCAGTAGATTACCGGGACTAACGGACTACGAGCAGTACTTC.

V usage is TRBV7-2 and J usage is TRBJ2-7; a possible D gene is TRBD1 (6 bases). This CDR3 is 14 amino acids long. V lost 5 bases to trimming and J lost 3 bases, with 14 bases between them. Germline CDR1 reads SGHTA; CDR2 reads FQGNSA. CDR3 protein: CASSAFGGGYEQYF. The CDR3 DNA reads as TGTGCCAGCAGCGCGTTTGGGGGCGGCTACGAGCAGTACTTC.